What follows is one T cell receptor (beta chain) and its context. Its specificity is unknown. The CDR3 has 13 residues. Germline-derived CDR1 and CDR2 are GTSNPN and SVGIG (reference sequence). Trimming pared 3 bases from V and 0 bases from J, leaving 9 bases between. It was with 60 Vbeta and 13 Jbeta primers that the PCR ran. The table came from immunoSEQ multiplex PCR; TCRdb's copy has only in-frame clones and leaves some out. Found here are some 130,000 clones, around 73% of them singletons; the top ten hold about 3%. The sample is drawn from a study of cytomegalovirus exposure and HLA in healthy donors. Study details: Researchers found that less than 90% of about 400 genotyped donors fell within the Caucasian-associated ancestry cluster.

Whole-study results and caveats: Rare sequences made up most TCRs, while some public TCRs were found in many donors.

This TCR was sampled from a human donor in good health. This chain uses TRBV30 with TRBJ2-7; TRBD2 might be the D (5 bases). Material: PBMCs. The CDR3 coding sequence is TGTGCCTGGAGGGGAGCTAACTCCTACGAGCAGTACTTC. It specifies CAWRGANSYEQYF. Using reference TRBV30 and TRBJ2-7 for the parts outside the CDR3, the full variable domain is SQTIHQWPATLVQPVGSPLSLECTVEGTSNPNLYWYRQAAGRGLQLLFYSVGIGQISSEVPQNLSASRPQDRQFILSSKKLLLSDSGFYLCAWRGANSYEQYFGPGTRLTVT.